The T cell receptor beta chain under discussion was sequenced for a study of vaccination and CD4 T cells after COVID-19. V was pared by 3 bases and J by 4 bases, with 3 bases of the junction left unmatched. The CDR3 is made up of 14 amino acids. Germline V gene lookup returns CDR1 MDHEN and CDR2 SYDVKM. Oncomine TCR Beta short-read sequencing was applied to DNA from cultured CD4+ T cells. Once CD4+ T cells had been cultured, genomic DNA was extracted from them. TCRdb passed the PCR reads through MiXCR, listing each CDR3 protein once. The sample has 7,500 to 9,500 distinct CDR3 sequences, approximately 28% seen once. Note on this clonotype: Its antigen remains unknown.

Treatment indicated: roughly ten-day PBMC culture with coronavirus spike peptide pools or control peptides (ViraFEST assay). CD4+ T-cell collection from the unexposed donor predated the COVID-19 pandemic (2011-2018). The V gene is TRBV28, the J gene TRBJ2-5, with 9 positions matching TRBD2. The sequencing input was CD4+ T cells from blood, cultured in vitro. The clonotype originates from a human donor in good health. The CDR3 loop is CASSFSGSTETQYF. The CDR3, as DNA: TGTGCCAGCAGTTTTAGCGGGAGCACAGAGACCCAGTACTTC.